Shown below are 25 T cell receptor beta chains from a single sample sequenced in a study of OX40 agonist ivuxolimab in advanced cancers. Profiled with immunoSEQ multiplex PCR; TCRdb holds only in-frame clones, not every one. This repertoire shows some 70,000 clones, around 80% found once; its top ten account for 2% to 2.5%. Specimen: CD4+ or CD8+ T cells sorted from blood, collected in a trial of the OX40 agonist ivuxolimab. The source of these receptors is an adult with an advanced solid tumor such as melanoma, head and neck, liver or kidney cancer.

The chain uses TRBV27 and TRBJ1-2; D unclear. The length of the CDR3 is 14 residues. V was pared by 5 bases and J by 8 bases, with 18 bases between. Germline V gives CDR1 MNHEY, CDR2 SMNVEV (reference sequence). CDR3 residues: CASSLLLGVGGYTF. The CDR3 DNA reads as TGTGCCAGCAGTCTACTATTAGGAGTGGGAGGCTACACCTTC.

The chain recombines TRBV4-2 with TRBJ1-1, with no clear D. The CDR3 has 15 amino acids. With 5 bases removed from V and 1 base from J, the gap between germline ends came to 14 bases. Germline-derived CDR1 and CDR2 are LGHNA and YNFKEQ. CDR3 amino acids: CASSFSKGQNTEAFF. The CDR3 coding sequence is TGTGCCAGCAGCTTCTCAAAAGGGCAGAACACTGAAGCTTTCTTT.

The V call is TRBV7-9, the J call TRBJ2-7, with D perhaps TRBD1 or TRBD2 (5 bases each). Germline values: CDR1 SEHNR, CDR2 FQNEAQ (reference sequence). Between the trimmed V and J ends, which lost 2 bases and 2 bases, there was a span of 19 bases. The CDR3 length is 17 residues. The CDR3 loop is CASSLFWKRDPPYEQYF. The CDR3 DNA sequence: TGTGCCAGCAGCTTATTTTGGAAACGGGACCCCCCCTACGAGCAGTACTTC.

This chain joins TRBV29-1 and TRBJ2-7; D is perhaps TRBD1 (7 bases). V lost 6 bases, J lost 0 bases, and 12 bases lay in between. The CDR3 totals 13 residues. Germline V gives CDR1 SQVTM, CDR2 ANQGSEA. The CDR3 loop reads CSVEGQNSYEQYF. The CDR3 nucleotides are TGCAGCGTGGAGGGACAGAACTCCTACGAGCAGTACTTC.

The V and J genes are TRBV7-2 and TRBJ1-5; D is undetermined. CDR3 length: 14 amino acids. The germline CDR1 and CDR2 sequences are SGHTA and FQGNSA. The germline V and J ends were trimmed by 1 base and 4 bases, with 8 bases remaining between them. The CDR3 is CASSLVGGNQPQHF. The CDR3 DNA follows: TGTGCCAGCAGCTTAGTCGGAGGGAATCAGCCCCAGCATTTT.

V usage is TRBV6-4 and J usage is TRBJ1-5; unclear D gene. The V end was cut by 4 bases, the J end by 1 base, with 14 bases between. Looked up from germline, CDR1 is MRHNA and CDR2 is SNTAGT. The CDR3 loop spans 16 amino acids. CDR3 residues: CASSGAGLGSNQPQHF. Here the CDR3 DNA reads TGTGCCAGCAGTGGAGCCGGTCTGGGGAGCAATCAGCCCCAGCATTTT.

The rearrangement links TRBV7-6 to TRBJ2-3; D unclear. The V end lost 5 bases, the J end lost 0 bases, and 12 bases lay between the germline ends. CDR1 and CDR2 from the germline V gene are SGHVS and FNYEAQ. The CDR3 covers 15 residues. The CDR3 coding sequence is TGTGCCAGCAGCCTACGAACTATTAGCACAGATACGCAGTATTTT. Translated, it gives CASSLRTISTDTQYF.

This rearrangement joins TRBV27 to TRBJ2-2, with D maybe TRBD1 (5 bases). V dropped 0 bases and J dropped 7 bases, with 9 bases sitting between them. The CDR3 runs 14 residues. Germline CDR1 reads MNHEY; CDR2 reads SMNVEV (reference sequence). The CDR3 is CASSLSPQGGELFF. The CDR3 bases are TGTGCCAGCAGTTTATCTCCCCAGGGCGGGGAGCTGTTTTTT.

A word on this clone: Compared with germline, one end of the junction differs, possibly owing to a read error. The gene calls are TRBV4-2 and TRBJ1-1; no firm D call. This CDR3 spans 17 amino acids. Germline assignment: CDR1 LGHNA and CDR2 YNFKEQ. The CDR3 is CASRQDYLRHANTEAFF. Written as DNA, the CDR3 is TGTGCCAGCAGACAAGATTATTTAAGACATGCGAACACTGAAGCTTTCTTT.

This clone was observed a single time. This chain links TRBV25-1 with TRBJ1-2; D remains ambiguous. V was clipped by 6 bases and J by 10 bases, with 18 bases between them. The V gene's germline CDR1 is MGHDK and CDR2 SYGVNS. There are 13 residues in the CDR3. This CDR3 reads CASREVTQDSYTF. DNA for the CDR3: TGTGCCAGCAGGGAAGTGACTCAGGATTCCTACACCTTC.

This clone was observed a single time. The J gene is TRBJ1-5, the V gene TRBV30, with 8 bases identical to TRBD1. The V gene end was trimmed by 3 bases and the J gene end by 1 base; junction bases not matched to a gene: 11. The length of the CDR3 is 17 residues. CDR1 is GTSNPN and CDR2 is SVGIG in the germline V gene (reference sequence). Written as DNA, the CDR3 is TGTGCCTGGAGCGCCTCGGACAGGGTGAGGAGCAATCAGCCCCAGCATTTT. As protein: CAWSASDRVRSNQPQHF.

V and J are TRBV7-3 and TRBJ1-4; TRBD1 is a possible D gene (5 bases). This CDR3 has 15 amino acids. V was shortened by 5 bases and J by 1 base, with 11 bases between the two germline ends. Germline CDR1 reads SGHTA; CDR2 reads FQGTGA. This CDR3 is CASSRTGGTNEKLFF. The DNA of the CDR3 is TGTGCCAGCAGCCGGACGGGGGGAACTAATGAAAAACTGTTTTTT.

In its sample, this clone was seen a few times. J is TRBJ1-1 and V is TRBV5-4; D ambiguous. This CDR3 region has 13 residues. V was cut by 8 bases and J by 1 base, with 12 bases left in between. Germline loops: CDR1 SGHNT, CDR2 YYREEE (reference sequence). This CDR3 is CASKGPENTEAFF. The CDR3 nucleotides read TGTGCCAGTAAGGGCCCGGAGAACACTGAAGCTTTCTTT.

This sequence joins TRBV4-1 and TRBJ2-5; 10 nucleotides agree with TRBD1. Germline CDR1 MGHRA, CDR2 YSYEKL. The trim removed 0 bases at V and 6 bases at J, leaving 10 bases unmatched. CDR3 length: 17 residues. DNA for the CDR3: TGCGCCAGCAGCCAAGACACCGGGACAGGGGTCAGGAAGACCCAGTACTTC. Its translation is CASSQDTGTGVRKTQYF.

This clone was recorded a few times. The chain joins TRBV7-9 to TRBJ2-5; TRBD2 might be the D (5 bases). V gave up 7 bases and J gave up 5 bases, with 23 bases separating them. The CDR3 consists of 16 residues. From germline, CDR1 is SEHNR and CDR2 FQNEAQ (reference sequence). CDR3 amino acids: CASNPLDYVLRETQYF. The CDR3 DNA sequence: TGTGCCAGCAACCCCCTTGACTACGTTTTGAGGGAGACCCAGTACTTC.

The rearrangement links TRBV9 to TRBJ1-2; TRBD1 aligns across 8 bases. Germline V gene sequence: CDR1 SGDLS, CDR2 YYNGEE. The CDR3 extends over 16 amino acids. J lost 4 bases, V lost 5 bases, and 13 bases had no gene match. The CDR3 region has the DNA TGTGCCAGCAGTCATAAACCGGGACAGGCGTTCTATGGCTACACCTTC. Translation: CASSHKPGQAFYGYTF.

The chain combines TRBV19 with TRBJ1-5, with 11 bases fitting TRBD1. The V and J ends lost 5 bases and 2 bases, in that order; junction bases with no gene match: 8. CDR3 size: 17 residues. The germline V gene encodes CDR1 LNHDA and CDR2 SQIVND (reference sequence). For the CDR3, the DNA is TGTGCCAGTAGTTTGGGGACAGGGGGAGGGGGCAATCAGCCCCAGCATTTT. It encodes CASSLGTGGGGNQPQHF.

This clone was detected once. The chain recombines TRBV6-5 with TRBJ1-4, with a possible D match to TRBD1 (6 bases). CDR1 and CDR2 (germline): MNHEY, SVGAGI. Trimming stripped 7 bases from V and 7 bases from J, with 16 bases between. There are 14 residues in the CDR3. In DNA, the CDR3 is TGTGCCAGCACCAAGGCAGGGGCCTTTGAAAAACTGTTTTTT. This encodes CASTKAGAFEKLFF.

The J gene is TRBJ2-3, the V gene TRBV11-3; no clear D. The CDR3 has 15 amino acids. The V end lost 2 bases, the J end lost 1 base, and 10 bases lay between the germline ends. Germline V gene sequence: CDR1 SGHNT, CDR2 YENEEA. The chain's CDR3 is CASSLPAFGTDTQYF. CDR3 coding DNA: TGTGCCAGCAGCTTACCCGCGTTCGGCACAGATACGCAGTATTTT.

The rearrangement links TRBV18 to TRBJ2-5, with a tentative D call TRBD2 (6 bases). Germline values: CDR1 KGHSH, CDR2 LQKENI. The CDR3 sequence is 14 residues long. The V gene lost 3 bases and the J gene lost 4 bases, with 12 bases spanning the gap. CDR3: CASSPLMEGETQYF. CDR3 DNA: TGTGCCAGCTCACCCCTTATGGAGGGAGAGACCCAGTACTTC.

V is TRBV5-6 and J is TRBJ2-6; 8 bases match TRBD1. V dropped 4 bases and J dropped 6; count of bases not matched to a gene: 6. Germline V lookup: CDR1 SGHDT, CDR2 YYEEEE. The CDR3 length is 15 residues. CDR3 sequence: CASSADRAKANVLTF. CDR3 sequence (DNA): TGTGCCAGCAGCGCGGACAGGGCCAAGGCCAACGTCCTGACTTTC.

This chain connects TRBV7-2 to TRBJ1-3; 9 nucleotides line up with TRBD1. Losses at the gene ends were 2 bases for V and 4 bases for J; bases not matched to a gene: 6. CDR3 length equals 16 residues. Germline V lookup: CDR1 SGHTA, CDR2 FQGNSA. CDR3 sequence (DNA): TGTGCCAGCAGCTTACATACAGGGGGCGCGGGAAACACCATATATTTT. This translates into CASSLHTGGAGNTIYF. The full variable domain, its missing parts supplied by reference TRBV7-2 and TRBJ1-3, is GAGVSQSPSNKVTEKGKDVELRCDPISGHTALYWYRQSLGQGLEFLIYFQGNSAPDKSGLPSDRFSAERTGGSVSTLTIQRTQQEDSAVYLCASSLHTGGAGNTIYFGEGSWLTVV.

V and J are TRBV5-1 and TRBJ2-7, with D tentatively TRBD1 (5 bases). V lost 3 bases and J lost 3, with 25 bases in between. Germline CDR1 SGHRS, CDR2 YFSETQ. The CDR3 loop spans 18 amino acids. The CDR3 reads CASSSRSPLIREDYEQYF. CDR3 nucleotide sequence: TGCGCCAGCAGCTCCAGGAGCCCTCTAATCAGGGAAGACTACGAGCAGTACTTC.

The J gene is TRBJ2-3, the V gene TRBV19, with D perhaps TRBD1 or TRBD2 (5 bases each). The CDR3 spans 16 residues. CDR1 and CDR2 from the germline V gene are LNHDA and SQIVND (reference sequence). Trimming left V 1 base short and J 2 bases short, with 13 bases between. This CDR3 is CASSIGGAGNTDTQYF. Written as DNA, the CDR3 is TGTGCCAGTAGTATAGGAGGGGCAGGTAACACAGATACGCAGTATTTT.

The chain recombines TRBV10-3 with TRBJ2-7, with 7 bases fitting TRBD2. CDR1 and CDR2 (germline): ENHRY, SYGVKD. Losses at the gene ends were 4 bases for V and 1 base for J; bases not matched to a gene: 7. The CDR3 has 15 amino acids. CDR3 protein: CAISGGGVQSYEQYF. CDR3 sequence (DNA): TGTGCCATCAGTGGGGGGGGAGTTCAGTCCTACGAGCAGTACTTC.